These 21 T cell receptor beta chains were all obtained from the same sample, sequenced in a study of T cell responses to AZD1222 COVID-19 vaccine (dated by TCRdb to the early 2020s). In light of the paper, this sample's time point label describes: baseline before first vaccination. Library preparation used the immunoSEQ multiplex PCR assay. Here the immuneACCESS table is served through TCRdb, limited to in-frame sequences with V and J called. Missing clones are a known gap in these copies; in checked studies unresolved V genes cover under half, and the rest lacks a known reason. Within this sample are 140,000 to 150,000 clones, with just over 90% of them counted one time only. The ten largest clones represent 1.9% of the sample. The sample was peripheral blood, taken on day 0 of AZD1222 vaccination. The receptors originated from an adult in good health.

This clone was counted once. The CDR3 protein is CASSLAGAMGPQHF. CDR3 DNA sequence: TGTGCCAGCAGTTTGGCCGGGGCCATGGGGCCCCAGCATTTT. This chain connects TRBV27 to TRBJ1-5, with D perhaps matching TRBD1 (5 bases). Trimming removed 3 bases at V and 9 bases at J, with 15 bases between. The germline CDR1 and CDR2 sequences are MNHEY and SMNVEV (reference sequence). This CDR3 is 14 amino acids long.

The V and J genes are TRBV4-1 and TRBJ2-7, with unresolved D. The CDR3 extends over 13 amino acids. Per the germline V gene, CDR1 is MGHRA and CDR2 is YSYEKL. Trimming pared 0 bases from V and 3 bases from J, leaving 6 bases between. CDR3 sequence reads: CASSQDLDYEQYF. The CDR3 DNA follows: TGCGCCAGCAGCCAAGATTTGGACTACGAGCAGTACTTC.

The chain uses TRBV7-2 and TRBJ2-7; TRBD2 matches 16 bases. The CDR3 has 17 amino acids. Germline V CDR1 and CDR2: SGHTA, FQGNSA. V lost 5 bases, J lost 3 bases, and 7 bases stayed unmatched. CDR3 bases: TGTGCCAGCAGCCACGGGACTAGCGGGGGGGCTATCTACGAGCAGTACTTC. Protein sequence: CASSHGTSGGAIYEQYF. The whole variable domain, remainder taken from reference TRBV7-2 and TRBJ2-7, is GAGVSQSPSNKVTEKGKDVELRCDPISGHTALYWYRQSLGQGLEFLIYFQGNSAPDKSGLPSDRFSAERTGGSVSTLTIQRTQQEDSAVYLCASSHGTSGGAIYEQYFGPGTRLTVT.

The gene calls are TRBV19 and TRBJ2-1, with 11 nucleotides matching TRBD2. Looked up from germline, CDR1 is LNHDA and CDR2 is SQIVND (reference sequence). The CDR3 is 15 residues long. V gave up 6 bases and J gave up 4 bases; unmatched junction bases: 5. Here the CDR3 DNA reads TGTGCCAGTAGGATGACTAGCGGGGTATACAATGAGCAGTTCTTC. Translation: CASRMTSGVYNEQFF.

The chain has TRBV7-8 and TRBJ2-7; perhaps D is TRBD1 or TRBD2 (6 bases each). The germline V gene has CDR1 SGHVS and CDR2 FQNEAQ. The CDR3 has 14 amino acids. V lost 1 base and J 3 bases, leaving 10 bases between the germline ends. The CDR3 loop reads CASSLVGGVYEQYF. DNA for the CDR3: TGTGCCAGCAGCTTAGTCGGGGGCGTCTACGAGCAGTACTTC.

CDR3 sequence: CASSNRDRRTDTQYF. DNA of the CDR3: TGTGCCAGCTCGAACCGGGACAGGCGCACAGATACGCAGTATTTT. The chain has TRBV18 and TRBJ2-3, with 8 nucleotides matching TRBD1. Trimming cost V 6 bases and J 1 base; bases outside gene matches: 6. In germline, CDR1 is KGHSH, CDR2 LQKENI. CDR3 length: 15 amino acids.

The chain uses TRBV25-1 and TRBJ1-2; TRBD1 matches at 8 bases. The CDR3 loop spans 15 amino acids. Germline V lookup: CDR1 MGHDK, CDR2 SYGVNS. With V trimmed by 5 bases and J by 8 bases, 13 bases remained unmatched. CDR3 protein: CASSIIGTGLAGYTF. DNA of the CDR3: TGTGCCAGCAGTATAATTGGGACAGGCCTCGCGGGCTACACCTTC.

The chain joins TRBV2 to TRBJ1-1; tentatively, D is TRBD1 (5 bases). Germline V gene sequence: CDR1 SNHLY, CDR2 FYNNEI. The CDR3 is made up of 15 amino acids. V was pared by 0 bases and J by 1 base, with 9 bases between. The CDR3 reads CASSEAGRGNTEAFF. CDR3 in DNA: TGTGCCAGCAGTGAAGCGGGGCGGGGGAACACTGAAGCTTTCTTT.

The chain employs TRBV15 and TRBJ1-2; weak D call: TRBD1 (5 bases). The V and J ends lost 0 bases and 4 bases respectively, with 9 bases between them. The CDR3 has 14 amino acids. The germline gives CDR1 LNHNV, CDR2 YYDKDF (reference sequence). The CDR3 protein is CATSRDLDSYGYTF. The CDR3 nucleotides read TGTGCCACCAGCAGAGACCTAGACAGCTATGGCTACACCTTC.

The chain uses TRBV19 and TRBJ2-1, with TRBD2 identical over 12 bases. Germline trimming cut 5 bases from V and 2 bases from J; bases unmatched to any gene: 4. Germline V lookup: CDR1 LNHDA, CDR2 SQIVND (reference sequence). The CDR3 length is 16 residues. The CDR3 nucleotides are TGTGCCAGTAGTCAACTAGCGGGGGGTACCTACAATGAGCAGTTCTTC. As protein: CASSQLAGGTYNEQFF.

The rearrangement uses TRBV7-9 and TRBJ1-4; D possibly corresponds to TRBD1 (5 bases). From germline, CDR1 is SEHNR and CDR2 FQNEAQ (reference sequence). The CDR3 contains 14 residues. With 2 bases removed from V and 6 bases from J, the gap between germline ends came to 10 bases. The DNA for the CDR3 is TGTGCCAGCAGCTTAATGGGGGAGGATGAAAAACTGTTTTTT. It encodes CASSLMGEDEKLFF.

The chain uses TRBV13 and TRBJ2-2; D gene uncertain. Trimming stripped 0 bases from V and 8 bases from J, with 4 bases between. The CDR3 length is 12 residues. Per the germline V gene, CDR1 is PRHDT and CDR2 is FYEKMQ (reference sequence). The CDR3 spells CASSLGPGELFF. CDR3 coding DNA: TGTGCCAGCAGCTTAGGCCCGGGGGAGCTGTTTTTT.

This rearrangement joins TRBV6-5 to TRBJ1-6; TRBD1 matches 9 bases. This CDR3 is 16 amino acids long. CDR1 is MNHEY, CDR2 SVGAGI, per germline. V trimming: 2 bases; J trimming: 6 bases; junction bases outside the gene matches: 5. The CDR3 nucleotides are TGTGCCAGCAGTTACACAGGACAGGGGAGTAATTCACCCCTCCACTTT. Its translation is CASSYTGQGSNSPLHF.

The V call is TRBV5-4, the J call TRBJ1-3; D is unclear. V was pared by 4 bases and J by 0 bases, with 11 bases between. CDR1 and CDR2 (germline): SGHNT, YYREEE (reference sequence). The CDR3 sequence is 15 residues long. This chain's CDR3 is CASSRDRASGNTIYF. CDR3 sequence (DNA): TGTGCCAGCAGCAGGGATAGGGCCTCTGGAAACACCATATATTTT.

CDR3 sequence: CASSKARDRVYQPQHF. In DNA, the CDR3 is TGTGCCAGTAGTAAAGCTAGGGACAGGGTCTATCAGCCCCAGCATTTT. The chain uses TRBV19 and TRBJ1-5; 9 bases are shared with TRBD1. With 4 bases clipped from V and 5 bases from J, the junction kept 9 bases outside the gene matches. CDR3 length equals 16 residues. Germline CDR1 reads LNHDA; CDR2 reads SQIVND (reference sequence).

To note about this clone: The junction departs from germline at one end; a sequencing error may be responsible. V usage is TRBV5-1 and J usage is TRBJ2-1, with D possibly matching TRBD1 (6 bases). CDR3 length equals 12 residues. Germline V gene sequence: CDR1 SGHRS, CDR2 YFSETQ. In nucleotides, the CDR3 is TGCGCCAGCAACGTGGACAGCGGCCCGAGGCTCTTC. This encodes CASNVDSGPRLF. The entire variable domain, with the rest obtained from reference TRBV5-1 and TRBJ2-1, is as follows: KAGVTQTPRYLIKTRGQQVTLSCSPISGHRSVSWYQQTPGQGLQFLFEYFSETQRNKGNFPGRFSGRQFSNSRSEMNVSTLELGDSALYLCASNVDSGPRLFGPGTRLTVL.

The genes are TRBV19 and TRBJ2-7; 8 bases are a match to TRBD2. CDR1 is LNHDA, CDR2 SQIVND, per germline (reference sequence). The CDR3 runs 15 residues. Germline trimming cut 3 bases from V and 6 bases from J; bases unmatched to any gene: 10. Here the CDR3 DNA reads TGTGCCAGTAGTATCGGCCCAGCGGGAGAAGCCGAGCAGTACTTC. Translated, it gives CASSIGPAGEAEQYF.

In this sample, this clone turned up once. V usage is TRBV6-5 and J usage is TRBJ2-5; D is ambiguous. V was shortened by 0 bases and J by 9 bases, with 8 bases between the two germline ends. Germline V gene sequence: CDR1 MNHEY, CDR2 SVGAGI. The CDR3 is 12 residues long. CDR3 residues: CASSYSGGPQYF. In DNA, the CDR3 is TGTGCCAGCAGTTACTCCGGCGGACCCCAGTACTTC.

The V and J genes are TRBV2 and TRBJ1-5, with a weak D call TRBD1 (6 bases). CDR1 is SNHLY and CDR2 is FYNNEI in the germline V gene. The CDR3 has 12 amino acids. The ends were cut back, 4 bases at V and 8 bases at J, with 9 bases in the middle. The CDR3 loop is CASSAGTKPQHF. The CDR3 DNA follows: TGTGCCAGCAGTGCCGGGACAAAGCCCCAGCATTTT.

This chain uses TRBV7-8 with TRBJ2-3; D gene unclear. Germline CDR1 is SGHVS and CDR2 is FQNEAQ. V was clipped by 5 bases and J by 2 bases, with 8 bases between them. CDR3 length: 13 amino acids. The CDR3 nucleotides are TGTGCCAGCAGCCGTGGACCCACAGATACGCAGTATTTT. Amino acids: CASSRGPTDTQYF.

This chain connects TRBV5-1 to TRBJ2-7; D is perhaps TRBD1 (5 bases). The germline V gene has CDR1 SGHRS and CDR2 YFSETQ. V lost 0 bases and J lost 0, with 19 bases in between. This CDR3 has 18 residues. CDR3 region: CASSLAGSPVGSSYEQYF. DNA for the CDR3: TGCGCCAGCAGCTTGGCAGGGTCACCGGTCGGAAGCTCCTACGAGCAGTACTTC. The complete variable domain, with remaining parts taken from reference TRBV5-1 and TRBJ2-7, reads KAGVTQTPRYLIKTRGQQVTLSCSPISGHRSVSWYQQTPGQGLQFLFEYFSETQRNKGNFPGRFSGRQFSNSRSEMNVSTLELGDSALYLCASSLAGSPVGSSYEQYFGPGTRLTVT.